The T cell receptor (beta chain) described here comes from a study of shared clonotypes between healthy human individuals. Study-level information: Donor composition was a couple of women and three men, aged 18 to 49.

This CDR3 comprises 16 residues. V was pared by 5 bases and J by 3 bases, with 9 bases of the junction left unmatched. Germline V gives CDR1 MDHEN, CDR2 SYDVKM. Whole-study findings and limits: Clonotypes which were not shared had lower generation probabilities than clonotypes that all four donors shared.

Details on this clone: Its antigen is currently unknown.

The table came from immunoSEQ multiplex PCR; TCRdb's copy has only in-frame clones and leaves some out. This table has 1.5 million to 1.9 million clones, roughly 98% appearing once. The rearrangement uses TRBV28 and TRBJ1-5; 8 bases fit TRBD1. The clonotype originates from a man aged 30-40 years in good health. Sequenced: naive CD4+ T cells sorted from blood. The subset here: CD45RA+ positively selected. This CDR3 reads CASSLYRDRHNQPQHF. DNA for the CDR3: TGTGCCAGCAGTCTCTACCGGGACAGGCACAATCAGCCCCAGCATTTT.